A single sample is the source of the 9 T cell receptor beta chains below, sequenced in a study of early stage breast cancer tumors. Clones were read by immunoSEQ multiplex PCR, and TCRdb kept only the in-frame ones, dropping some. The table lists about 9,500 clones, 65% to 70% of them singletons. Sample: breast tumor tissue. The receptors originated from a person in their fifties or sixties with breast cancer.

This clone occurred a few times. J is TRBJ2-7 and V is TRBV7-2; D gene unclear. CDR3 size: 14 residues. CDR1 and CDR2 from the germline V gene are SGHTA and FQGNSA. The V gene lost 5 bases and the J gene lost 3 bases, with 14 bases spanning the gap. CDR3 DNA sequence: TGTGCCAGCAGCCCCAAAACCGGGTACTACGAGCAGTACTTC. This codes for CASSPKTGYYEQYF.

This clone has more than one count but fewer than ten. The V gene is TRBV5-5, the J gene TRBJ2-4, with D uncertain. Germline V gene data show CDR1 as SGHKS and CDR2 as YYEKEE (reference sequence). CDR3 length: 11 amino acids. Trimming shortened V by 6 bases and J by 11 bases, and 12 bases separated the two germline ends. Here the CDR3 reads CASNHRVVQYF. CDR3 in DNA: TGTGCCAGCAATCACCGGGTTGTTCAGTACTTC.

This chain connects TRBV7-2 to TRBJ2-6; possibly TRBD1 for D (6 bases). CDR1 and CDR2 (germline): SGHTA, FQGNSA. The CDR3 is 14 amino acids. V was clipped by 6 bases and J by 2 bases, with 8 bases between them. CDR3 region: CASRGAAGANVLTF. The CDR3 DNA sequence: TGTGCCAGCAGGGGGGCGGCTGGGGCCAACGTCCTGACTTTC. The full variable domain, its missing parts supplied by reference TRBV7-2 and TRBJ2-6, is GAGVSQSPSNKVTEKGKDVELRCDPISGHTALYWYRQSLGQGLEFLIYFQGNSAPDKSGLPSDRFSAERTGGSVSTLTIQRTQQEDSAVYLCASRGAAGANVLTFGAGSRLTVL.

As DNA, the CDR3 is TGTGCCAGCAGTTTGTTAGCGGGGGGGGAGGAGTTCTTC. Translating it yields CASSLLAGGEEFF. The chain employs TRBV28 and TRBJ2-1, with 11 bases lining up with TRBD2. The length of the CDR3 is 13 residues. The germline V gene has CDR1 MDHEN and CDR2 SYDVKM. V lost 3 bases, J lost 14 bases, and 6 bases stayed unmatched.

The chain carries TRBV9 and TRBJ2-7; no definite D call. The CDR3 covers 13 residues. CDR1 and CDR2 (germline): SGDLS, YYNGEE. The V end was cut by 2 bases, the J end by 6 bases, with 12 bases between. DNA of the CDR3: TGTGCCAGCAGCGTTGGGGTTATCGGCGAGCAGTACTTC. Translated: CASSVGVIGEQYF.

This chain links TRBV10-3 with TRBJ1-4, with D unresolved. The CDR3 has 13 amino acids. The V and J ends lost 6 bases and 3 bases respectively, with 8 bases between them. CDR1 and CDR2 from the germline V gene are ENHRY and SYGVKD. The CDR3 region has the DNA TGTGCCATCAGAGCAGGCCCTAATGAAAAACTGTTTTTT. It translates to CAIRAGPNEKLFF.

This clone is labeled large. The chain carries TRBV6-6 and TRBJ2-3; D gene unclear. The V end lost 3 bases, the J end lost 8 bases, and 6 bases lay between the germline ends. The CDR3 runs 11 residues. CDR1 is MNHNY, CDR2 SVGAGI, per germline (reference sequence). CDR3 sequence (DNA): TGTGCCAGCAGTTATTACGGTACGCAGTATTTT. This sequence encodes CASSYYGTQYF.

V is TRBV27 and J is TRBJ1-5; D uncertain. The CDR3 contains 14 residues. Germline V CDR1 and CDR2: MNHEY, SMNVEV (reference sequence). Trimming removed 3 bases at V and 2 bases at J, with 8 bases between. CDR3 residues: CASSLWGGNQPQHF. In nucleotides, the CDR3 is TGTGCCAGCAGTTTGTGGGGAGGCAATCAGCCCCAGCATTTT.

This clone was picked up one time. The chain has TRBV10-3 and TRBJ2-1, with TRBD2 identical over 11 bases. The CDR3 contains 17 residues. The ends lost 0 bases at V and 3 bases at J; junction bases unmatched: 4. Per germline, CDR1 ENHRY and CDR2 SYGVKD. CDR3 residues: CAISESSGTSGYNEQFF. CDR3 nucleotides: TGTGCCATCAGTGAGTCATCCGGGACTAGCGGCTACAATGAGCAGTTCTTC.